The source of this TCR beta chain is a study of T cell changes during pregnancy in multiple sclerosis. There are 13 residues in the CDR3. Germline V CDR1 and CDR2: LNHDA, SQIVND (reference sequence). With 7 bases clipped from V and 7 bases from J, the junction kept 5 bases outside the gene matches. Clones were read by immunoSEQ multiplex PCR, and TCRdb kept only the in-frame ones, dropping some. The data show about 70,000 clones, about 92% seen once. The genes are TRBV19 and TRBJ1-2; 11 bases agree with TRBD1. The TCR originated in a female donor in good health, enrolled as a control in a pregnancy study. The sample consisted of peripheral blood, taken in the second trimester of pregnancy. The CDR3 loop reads CASIGQGAGGYTF. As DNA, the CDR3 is TGTGCCAGTATCGGACAGGGGGCTGGTGGCTACACCTTC.